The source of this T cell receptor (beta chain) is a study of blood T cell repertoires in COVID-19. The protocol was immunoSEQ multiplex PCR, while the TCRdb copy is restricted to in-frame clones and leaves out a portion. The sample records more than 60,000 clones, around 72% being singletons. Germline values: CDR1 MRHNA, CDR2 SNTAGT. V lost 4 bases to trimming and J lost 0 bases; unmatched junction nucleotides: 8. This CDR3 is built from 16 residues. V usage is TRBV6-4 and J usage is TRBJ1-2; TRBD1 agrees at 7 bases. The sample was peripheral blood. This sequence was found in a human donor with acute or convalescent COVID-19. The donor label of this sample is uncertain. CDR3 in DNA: TGTGCCAGCAGTGGGCTGGGACAGACCTCTAACTATGGCTACACCTTC. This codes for CASSGLGQTSNYGYTF.